This TCR beta chain was recovered during a study of blood T cell repertoires in COVID-19. The CDR3 is made up of 16 amino acids. With 2 bases removed from V and 4 bases from J, the gap between germline ends came to 15 bases. Germline loops: CDR1 LGHDT, CDR2 YNNKEL (reference sequence). In the original processing: Estimated nucleated cell counts came from reference gene primer amplification. Sequencing was performed with immunoSEQ multiplex PCR; in TCRdb, only in-frame clones are kept and a portion is missing. The DNA gave D and trimming, while V, J and clone size come from that table. The sample holds 250,000 to 350,000 clones, nearly 90% seen once. Donors in Cohort 3 who had recovered were those with two negative PCRs, healthcare professional clearance, or resolution of their symptoms.

The source is a woman between 25 and 40 years old who had recovered from COVID-19. Sequenced: PBMCs or T cells enriched from blood (not recorded which). V gene TRBV3-1 (or the pseudogene TRBV3-2) combines with J gene TRBJ1-5, with D possibly TRBD1 on 5 matching bases. The CDR3 spells CASSQSVGAGNQPQHF. CDR3 DNA sequence: TGTGCCAGCAGCCAATCCGTAGGGGCGGGGAATCAGCCCCAGCATTTT.